This passage covers 8 T cell receptor beta chains from one sample sequenced in a study of PD-L1 blockade in urothelial cancer. Sample time point: pretreatment peripheral blood. The table came from immunoSEQ multiplex PCR; TCRdb's copy has only in-frame clones and leaves some out. This table holds tens of thousands of clones, around four fifths found once. The sequencing here drew on PBMCs, taken around atezolizumab (anti-PD-L1) treatment. These TCRs come from a middle-aged man with urothelial cancer.

The chain joins TRBV9 to TRBJ1-1; 8 bases line up with TRBD1. V trimming: 3 bases; J trimming: 4 bases; junction bases outside the gene matches: 5. CDR1 is SGDLS, CDR2 YYNGEE, per germline. The CDR3 runs to 14 residues. The chain's CDR3 is CASSATGAATEAFF. CDR3 in DNA: TGTGCCAGCAGCGCGACAGGGGCGGCCACTGAAGCTTTCTTT.

This clone came up once. The chain is built from TRBV7-9 and TRBJ2-3; 9 bases match TRBD2. V trimming: 6 bases; J trimming: 12 bases; junction bases outside the gene matches: 10. The germline gives CDR1 SEHNR, CDR2 FQNEAQ (reference sequence). This CDR3 spans 13 amino acids. The CDR3: CASSFLAGRSQYF. The DNA of the CDR3 is TGTGCCAGCAGTTTCCTAGCGGGGAGGTCACAGTATTTT.

V is TRBV6-1 and J is TRBJ2-7; TRBD1 is a possible D gene (6 bases). From germline, CDR1 is MNHNS and CDR2 SASEGT. V lost 7 bases to trimming and J lost 3 bases, with 13 bases between them. This CDR3 is 13 amino acids long. The CDR3 reads CASTTTGYYEQYV. CDR3 DNA: TGTGCCAGCACCACGACAGGTTACTACGAGCAGTACGTC.

This clone was picked up a small number of times. The chain is built from TRBV2 and TRBJ2-7, with a possible D match to TRBD2 (6 bases). CDR1 and CDR2 (germline): SNHLY, FYNNEI. Trimming pared 6 bases from V and 4 bases from J, leaving 13 bases between. The CDR3 runs to 13 residues. CDR3 DNA: TGTGCCAGCAGCGCCGGGAGCTCTTACGAGCAGTACTTC. It is translated as CASSAGSSYEQYF.

This clone was picked up a small number of times. The chain carries TRBV9 and TRBJ1-5, with 11 bases aligning to TRBD1. The germline gives CDR1 SGDLS, CDR2 YYNGEE. V was pared by 5 bases and J by 1 base, with 5 bases of the junction left unmatched. The CDR3 has 16 residues. The CDR3 nucleotides read TGTGCCAGCAGTCCTGGACAGGGGGCGAGCAATCAGCCCCAGCATTTT. It translates to CASSPGQGASNQPQHF.

The rearrangement links TRBV6-1 to TRBJ2-2; possible D gene TRBD2, 5 bases. The ends were cut back, 9 bases at V and 5 bases at J, with 16 bases in the middle. The germline V gene encodes CDR1 MNHNS and CDR2 SASEGT. This CDR3 has 14 residues. The CDR3 spells CASPRPPGTGELFF. The CDR3 nucleotides are TGTGCCAGTCCAAGACCCCCGGGGACCGGGGAGCTGTTTTTT.

This chain joins TRBV6-6 and TRBJ2-2; D uncertain. V lost 4 bases and J lost 5, with 2 bases in between. Germline V CDR1 and CDR2: MNHNY, SVGAGI (reference sequence). The CDR3 totals 11 residues. The CDR3 is CASSSTGELFF. The CDR3 DNA reads as TGTGCCAGCAGTTCAACCGGGGAGCTGTTTTTT.

The table lists this clone with a count of one. V usage is TRBV6-5 and J usage is TRBJ2-2; D remains unclear. Germline assignment: CDR1 MNHEY and CDR2 SVGAGI. V was cut by 2 bases and J by 7 bases, with 8 bases left in between. There are 13 residues in the CDR3. The CDR3 DNA reads as TGTGCCAGCAGTTACACCTCGGGCGGGGAGCTGTTTTTT. Translated, it gives CASSYTSGGELFF.